This T cell receptor (beta chain) was identified during a study of beta chain features in type 1 diabetes. The wider study: Sorted cells from all samples, numbering approximately 100 million, were examined.

This CDR3 has 14 residues. V gave up 3 bases and J gave up 1 base; unmatched junction bases: 2. CDR1 is LNHDA, CDR2 SQIVND, per germline (reference sequence). Naive, central memory, regulatory and stem cell-like memory cells within the CD4+ compartment were sorted using CD45RO/CCR7/CD25/CD127/CD95/CD27. Sequenced material consisted of expressed TCRB transcripts (all of the isolated RNA was reverse transcribed). Clones were sequenced by immunoSEQ multiplex PCR, and TCRdb holds only the in-frame ones, with some missing. The sample has hundreds of thousands of clones, roughly 13% seen once. Overall study results and limits: PCR may have favored shorter templates equally in patients and controls. TCRB CDR3 length was moderately but significantly reduced in all four CD4+ subsets of Type 1 diabetes patients. Insertion counts at VDJ junctions were lower in type 1 diabetes patients, who also showed more deletions there.

A note on this clone: Antigen unknown.

The V gene is TRBV19, the J gene TRBJ1-1; 7 nucleotides agree with TRBD1. The sample taken for sequencing was naive CD4+ T cells from blood. The TCR originated in a man between 18 and 35 years old with type 1 diabetes. Here the CDR3 DNA reads TGTGCCAGTAGTATGGGACAGTGGAACACTGAAGCTTTCTTT. Translated, it gives CASSMGQWNTEAFF.